This T cell receptor beta chain was obtained from a study of CD8+ T cells in alopecia areata. Extracted from the samples, RNA was reverse transcribed into cDNA to serve as the sequencing template. Clones were sequenced by immunoSEQ multiplex PCR, and TCRdb holds only the in-frame ones, with some missing. Listed for the sample are 250,000 or so clones, none seen a single time. Cells that came from pooled cutaneous lymph nodes were sorted using CD4, CD8alpha, NKG2D, NKG2ACE and other markers. Turning to this clone: Antigen: not known. These gene names are mouse names.

Points from the study as a whole: Lesional scalp displayed greater clonality than normal scalp, most notably in alopecia totalis/universalis.

The TCR was taken from a C3H/HeJ mouse with alopecia areata. Strain haplotype (MHC): H2-k. Sequencing was performed on CD4+ T cells sorted from a lymph node.

CDR3 sequence: CTCSADPGSYNSPLYF. CDR3 DNA (partial): TGCACCTGCAGTGCAGATCCTGGGTCCTATAATTCGCCC. V gene TRBV1 combines with J gene TRBJ1-6; D gene uncertain. From the germline J gene comes the end of the CDR3, since the read stops 3 residues before it. TRBJ1-6 is placed among ORFs of uncertain function. This CDR3 region has 16 residues. Trimming left V 0 bases short and J 1 base short, with 7 bases between. Germline CDR1 reads NSQYPW; CDR2 reads LRSPGD (reference sequence).